Listed below are T cell receptor beta chains from one sample, sequenced in a study of response to subunit inactivated influenza vaccine. TCRdb recomputed calls from the RT-PCR reads with MiXCR, one row per CDR3 protein. This table holds a few hundred thousand distinct CDR3 sequences, around a fifth found once. The sample in question was PBMCs from blood, obtained about 20 months after vaccination. The receptor source for this set is a man aged 45 to 70 who received an inactivated influenza vaccine. Both conserved end residues are part of each CDR3. Fields, in order: V gene, D gene, clone size, J gene, CDR3 protein, CDR3 DNA. The D gene is left open where the match is weak. Clone size is shown for a subset of rows, as once, few, many or a class of expanded clone.

v_gene: TRBV5-1
d_gene: TRBD1
abundance: .
j_gene: TRBJ1-6
CDR3aa: CASSTGQGARSPLHF
CDR3nt: TGCGCCAGCAGCACCGGACAGGGGGCGCGTTCACCCCTCCACTTT

v_gene: TRBV7-8
d_gene: .
abundance: .
j_gene: TRBJ2-1
CDR3aa: CASSLGRDFAFNEQFF
CDR3nt: TGTGCCAGCAGTCTTGGGCGGGACTTCGCCTTCAATGAGCAGTTCTTC

v_gene: TRBV27
d_gene: .
abundance: .
j_gene: TRBJ2-1
CDR3aa: CASSLSMANEQFF
CDR3nt: TGTGCCAGCAGTTTATCGATGGCCAATGAGCAGTTCTTC

v_gene: TRBV4-2
d_gene: .
abundance: few
j_gene: TRBJ1-1
CDR3aa: CASSQARGMNTEAFF
CDR3nt: TGTGCCAGCAGCCAAGCTAGGGGTATGAACACTGAAGCTTTCTTT

v_gene: TRBV4-3
d_gene: .
abundance: few
j_gene: TRBJ2-1
CDR3aa: CASSQGGASYNEQFF
CDR3nt: TGCGCCAGCAGCCAAGGGGGGGCCTCCTACAATGAGCAGTTCTTC

v_gene: TRBV20-1
d_gene: .
abundance: few
j_gene: TRBJ2-7
CDR3aa: CSALFGLPYEQYF
CDR3nt: TGCAGTGCTCTTTTTGGACTACCCTACGAGCAGTACTTC

v_gene: TRBV30
d_gene: .
abundance: many
j_gene: TRBJ1-5
CDR3aa: CAWSMGQGGNQPQHF
CDR3nt: TGTGCCTGGAGTATGGGGCAGGGAGGCAATCAGCCCCAGCATTTT

v_gene: TRBV27
d_gene: .
abundance: .
j_gene: TRBJ2-7
CDR3aa: CASRHSYEQYF
CDR3nt: TGTGCCAGCAGACACTCCTACGAGCAGTACTTC

v_gene: TRBV6-2/TRBV6-3
d_gene: TRBD2
abundance: .
j_gene: TRBJ2-1
CDR3aa: CASTGAGLAGTLDEQFF
CDR3nt: TGTGCCAGCACCGGGGCTGGGCTAGCGGGAACTTTGGATGAGCAGTTCTTC

v_gene: TRBV7-9
d_gene: TRBD1
abundance: .
j_gene: TRBJ2-7
CDR3aa: CASSLTGEHEQYF
CDR3nt: TGTGCCAGCAGCTTGACAGGGGAACACGAGCAGTACTTC

v_gene: TRBV12-3/TRBV12-4
d_gene: TRBD2
abundance: few
j_gene: TRBJ2-3
CDR3aa: CAITSGTSGSYTQYF
CDR3nt: TGTGCCATCACCTCCGGGACTAGCGGGTCATATACGCAGTATTTT

v_gene: TRBV6-2/TRBV6-3
d_gene: TRBD1
abundance: few
j_gene: TRBJ2-5
CDR3aa: CASSTRTGVQETQYF
CDR3nt: TGTGCCAGCAGTACAAGGACAGGAGTCCAAGAGACCCAGTACTTC

v_gene: TRBV10-3
d_gene: .
abundance: .
j_gene: TRBJ2-3
CDR3aa: CAINTRETDTQYF
CDR3nt: TGTGCCATCAACACCAGGGAAACAGATACGCAGTATTTT

v_gene: TRBV5-1
d_gene: .
abundance: few
j_gene: TRBJ2-1
CDR3aa: CASSLALDEQFF
CDR3nt: TGCGCCAGCAGCTTGGCCCTAGATGAGCAGTTCTTC

v_gene: TRBV30
d_gene: .
abundance: few
j_gene: TRBJ1-1
CDR3aa: CAHAGSGTEAFF
CDR3nt: TGTGCCCACGCGGGATCGGGCACTGAAGCTTTCTTT

v_gene: TRBV7-9
d_gene: TRBD1
abundance: few
j_gene: TRBJ2-5
CDR3aa: CASSPTRQGARETQYF
CDR3nt: TGTGCCAGCAGCCCTACCCGACAGGGGGCTAGAGAGACCCAGTACTTC

v_gene: TRBV2
d_gene: TRBD2
abundance: .
j_gene: TRBJ2-7
CDR3aa: CASRDAGLADAYEQYF
CDR3nt: TGTGCCAGCAGGGATGCGGGACTAGCAGACGCCTACGAGCAGTACTTC

v_gene: TRBV20-1
d_gene: TRBD1
abundance: few
j_gene: TRBJ1-5
CDR3aa: CSAKVGQGNQPQHF
CDR3nt: TGCAGTGCTAAGGTTGGACAGGGCAATCAGCCCCAGCATTTT

v_gene: TRBV5-1
d_gene: .
abundance: .
j_gene: TRBJ2-1
CDR3aa: CASSLGTSSSYNEQFF
CDR3nt: TGCGCCAGCAGCTTGGGGACCAGTAGCTCCTACAATGAGCAGTTCTTC

v_gene: TRBV28
d_gene: TRBD1
abundance: .
j_gene: TRBJ1-4
CDR3aa: CASSFRRQGATNEKLFF
CDR3nt: TGTGCCAGCAGTTTCCGGAGACAGGGAGCAACTAATGAAAAACTGTTTTTT

v_gene: TRBV25-1
d_gene: .
abundance: .
j_gene: TRBJ1-5
CDR3aa: CASPPRGAEGNQPQHF
CDR3nt: TGTGCCAGCCCGCCCCGGGGGGCGGAGGGCAATCAGCCCCAGCATTTT

v_gene: TRBV5-6
d_gene: .
abundance: many
j_gene: TRBJ1-2
CDR3aa: CASSLDSLRTNYGYTF
CDR3nt: TGTGCCAGCAGCTTGGATTCTCTTAGGACCAACTATGGCTACACCTTC

v_gene: TRBV5-1
d_gene: .
abundance: .
j_gene: TRBJ2-3
CDR3aa: CAGSLTDTQYF
CDR3nt: TGCGCCGGCAGCTTAACGGATACGCAGTATTTT

v_gene: TRBV2
d_gene: TRBD1
abundance: .
j_gene: TRBJ2-7
CDR3aa: CASSSGTGTREQYF
CDR3nt: TGTGCCAGCAGTTCCGGGACAGGGACTCGCGAGCAGTACTTC

v_gene: TRBV20-1
d_gene: .
abundance: .
j_gene: TRBJ1-3
CDR3aa: CSAPQGASGNTIYF
CDR3nt: TGCAGTGCTCCTCAGGGTGCGTCTGGAAACACCATATATTTT

v_gene: TRBV4-2
d_gene: .
abundance: few
j_gene: TRBJ2-3
CDR3aa: CASSQASGTDTQYF
CDR3nt: TGTGCCAGCAGCCAGGCTAGCGGCACAGATACGCAGTATTTT

v_gene: TRBV7-6
d_gene: .
abundance: few
j_gene: TRBJ2-7
CDR3aa: CASSLAGNYEQYF
CDR3nt: TGTGCCAGCAGCTTAGCCGGCAACTACGAGCAGTACTTC

v_gene: TRBV6-5
d_gene: TRBD1
abundance: .
j_gene: TRBJ1-2
CDR3aa: CASSYSIGQGGGYTF
CDR3nt: TGTGCCAGCAGTTACTCCATCGGGCAGGGGGGCGGCTACACCTTC

v_gene: TRBV20-1
d_gene: .
abundance: few
j_gene: TRBJ2-3
CDR3aa: CSARVFRGRYTDTQYF
CDR3nt: TGCAGTGCTAGAGTTTTTCGGGGGAGATACACAGATACGCAGTATTTT

v_gene: TRBV21-1
d_gene: .
abundance: .
j_gene: TRBJ2-2
CDR3aa: CASSSTAGRTTGELFF
CDR3nt: TGTGCCAGCAGCAGTACGGCAGGCCGCACCACCGGGGAGCTGTTTTTT

v_gene: TRBV29-1
d_gene: .
abundance: .
j_gene: TRBJ2-1
CDR3aa: CSVEDQTGFGEQFF
CDR3nt: TGCAGCGTTGAAGACCAAACAGGGTTCGGTGAGCAGTTCTTC

v_gene: TRBV18
d_gene: .
abundance: .
j_gene: TRBJ2-7
CDR3aa: CASSLVNYEQYF
CDR3nt: TGTGCCAGCTCACTAGTTAATTACGAGCAGTACTTC

v_gene: TRBV7-9
d_gene: .
abundance: .
j_gene: TRBJ1-6
CDR3aa: CASSFRLIRSGSNSPLHF
CDR3nt: TGTGCCAGCAGCTTCAGGTTAATTCGCTCAGGGTCTAATTCACCCCTCCACTTT

v_gene: TRBV20-1
d_gene: .
abundance: few
j_gene: TRBJ2-5
CDR3aa: CSAKQIQETQYF
CDR3nt: TGCAGTGCTAAACAGATTCAAGAGACCCAGTACTTC

v_gene: TRBV15
d_gene: .
abundance: .
j_gene: TRBJ1-3
CDR3aa: CATSNTENTIYF
CDR3nt: TGTGCCACCAGCAATACCGAAAACACCATATATTTT

v_gene: TRBV24-1
d_gene: .
abundance: .
j_gene: TRBJ2-1
CDR3aa: CATSEASTPYNEQFF
CDR3nt: TGTGCCACCAGTGAGGCCTCAACGCCCTACAATGAGCAGTTCTTC

v_gene: TRBV5-5
d_gene: .
abundance: once
j_gene: TRBJ1-6
CDR3aa: CASSSGLGNGSPLHF
CDR3nt: TGTGCCAGCAGCTCAGGGCTAGGGAACGGATCACCCCTCCACTTT

v_gene: TRBV7-2
d_gene: TRBD1
abundance: many
j_gene: TRBJ1-5
CDR3aa: CASSNDRVQPQHF
CDR3nt: TGTGCCAGCAGCAATGACAGGGTTCAGCCCCAGCATTTT

v_gene: TRBV6-5
d_gene: .
abundance: .
j_gene: TRBJ2-6
CDR3aa: CASSYSPNSGANVLTF
CDR3nt: TGTGCCAGCAGTTACTCACCAAACTCTGGGGCCAACGTCCTGACTTTC

v_gene: TRBV12-3/TRBV12-4
d_gene: .
abundance: .
j_gene: TRBJ2-7
CDR3aa: CASSLEAGNYEQYF
CDR3nt: TGTGCCAGCAGTTTAGAAGCAGGGAACTACGAGCAGTACTTC

v_gene: TRBV4-2
d_gene: .
abundance: .
j_gene: TRBJ2-7
CDR3aa: CASSQVGQLISYEQYF
CDR3nt: TGTGCCAGCAGCCAAGTCGGGCAGCTTATCTCCTACGAGCAGTACTTC

v_gene: TRBV12-3/TRBV12-4
d_gene: .
abundance: many
j_gene: TRBJ1-1
CDR3aa: CASSPNAGSATEAFF
CDR3nt: TGTGCCAGCAGTCCTAACGCCGGAAGCGCAACTGAAGCTTTCTTT

v_gene: TRBV19
d_gene: TRBD1
abundance: .
j_gene: TRBJ1-5
CDR3aa: CASSTGQGRYSNQPQHF
CDR3nt: TGTGCCAGTAGTACCGGACAGGGGAGGTATAGCAATCAGCCCCAGCATTTT

v_gene: TRBV6-2/TRBV6-3
d_gene: TRBD1
abundance: few
j_gene: TRBJ1-2
CDR3aa: CASSSRRQGFSYGYTF
CDR3nt: TGTGCCAGCAGTTCCAGGAGACAGGGATTTAGCTATGGCTACACCTTC

v_gene: TRBV6-1
d_gene: TRBD1
abundance: .
j_gene: TRBJ1-5
CDR3aa: CASKGGPGQPQHF
CDR3nt: TGTGCCAGCAAAGGGGGCCCCGGTCAGCCCCAGCATTTT

v_gene: TRBV6-5
d_gene: .
abundance: few
j_gene: TRBJ1-1
CDR3aa: CASSYSGGEAFF
CDR3nt: TGTGCCAGCAGTTACTCGGGGGGTGAAGCTTTCTTT